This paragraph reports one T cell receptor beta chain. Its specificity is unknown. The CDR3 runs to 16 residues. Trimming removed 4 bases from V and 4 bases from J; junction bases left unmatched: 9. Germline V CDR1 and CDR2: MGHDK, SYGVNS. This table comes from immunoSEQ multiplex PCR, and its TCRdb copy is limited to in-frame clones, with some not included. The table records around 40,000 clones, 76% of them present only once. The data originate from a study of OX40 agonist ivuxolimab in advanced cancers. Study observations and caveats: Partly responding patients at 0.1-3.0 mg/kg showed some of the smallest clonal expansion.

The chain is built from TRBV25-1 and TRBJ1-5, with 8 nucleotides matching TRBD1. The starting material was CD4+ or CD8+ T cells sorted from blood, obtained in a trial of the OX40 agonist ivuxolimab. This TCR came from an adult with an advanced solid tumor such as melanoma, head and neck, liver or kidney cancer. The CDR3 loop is CASSAAGGVWNQPQHF. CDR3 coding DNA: TGTGCCAGCAGTGCGGCAGGGGGCGTTTGGAATCAGCCCCAGCATTTT.